This is a list of T cell receptor beta chains from one sample in a study of post-analysis software for immune sequencing data. TCRdb redid the calling of the PCR reads with MiXCR, one entry per CDR3 protein. The data hold 250,000 to 300,000 distinct CDR3 sequences, with 35% to 40% observed a single time. Sequencing was done on a sample of blood. The receptor source for this set is a girl aged 10 to 17 with multiple sclerosis. CDR3s include the opening cysteine and the closing phenylalanine or tryptophan. D genes are given only for firm matches. Not every row has a clone size; where given, it reads once, few, many or a size class.

>TRBV5-1|TRBJ2-6|NA|many
CASSSGTPDSGANVLTF
TGCGCCAGCAGCTCCGGGACGCCTGACTCTGGGGCCAACGTCCTGACTTTC
>TRBV20-1|TRBJ2-1|NA|few
CSARGPGSLTNEQFF
TGCAGTGCTAGAGGACCGGGGTCCTTAACCAATGAGCAGTTCTTC
>TRBV3-1|TRBJ2-7|TRBD1|many
CASSGQGHYEQYF
TGTGCCAGCAGCGGACAGGGGCACTACGAGCAGTACTTC
>TRBV24-1|TRBJ2-7|TRBD2|once
CATSGGGSDEQYF
TGTGCCACCAGTGGTGGCGGGAGCGACGAGCAGTACTTC
>TRBV7-2|TRBJ1-2|TRBD1|many
CASSLRTGGPRTFPPKYGYTF
TGTGCCAGCAGCTTACGCACAGGGGGCCCGCGAACTTTCCCCCCTAAGTATGGCTACACCTTC
>TRBV12-3/TRBV12-4|TRBJ2-2|NA|NA
CASSLAHTGERFF
TGTGCCAGCAGTTTAGCCCACACCGGGGAGCGGTTTTTT
>TRBV7-8|TRBJ2-1|TRBD2|many
CASGKQRGYNEQFF
TGTGCCAGCGGAAAACAGCGGGGTTACAATGAGCAGTTCTTC
>TRBV7-2|TRBJ1-5|NA|many
CASSPRNLGDQPQHF
TGTGCCAGCAGCCCACGTAATCTGGGGGATCAGCCCCAGCATTTT
>TRBV12-3/TRBV12-4|TRBJ2-7|TRBD1|many
CASSPGQGRSYEQYF
TGTGCCAGCAGTCCCGGACAGGGGCGATCCTACGAGCAGTACTTC
>TRBV29-1|TRBJ2-3|NA|NA
CSVRGALTNTQYF
TGCAGCGTCCGGGGGGCTTTAACGAATACGCAGTATTTT
>TRBV29-1|TRBJ2-3|TRBD1|many
CSVVRQGGTDTQYF
TGCAGCGTAGTCCGACAGGGAGGCACAGATACGCAGTATTTT
>TRBV12-3/TRBV12-4|TRBJ2-1|TRBD2|NA
CANSPGWTSGRNEQFF
TGTGCCAACAGTCCAGGGTGGACTAGCGGCCGCAATGAGCAGTTCTTC
>TRBV7-2|TRBJ2-1|TRBD2|many
CASSLRGLGNEQFF
TGTGCCAGCAGCCTTAGGGGACTAGGCAATGAGCAGTTCTTC
>TRBV18|TRBJ2-5|NA|NA
CASSPSRSQETQYF
TGTGCCAGCTCACCATCCAGGAGCCAAGAGACCCAGTACTTC
>TRBV5-1|TRBJ2-7|NA|NA
CASSLQQGPYYEQYF
TGCGCCAGCAGCTTACAGCAGGGGCCGTACTACGAGCAGTACTTC
>TRBV7-9|TRBJ2-1|TRBD2|many
CASSLQRGGLYNEQFF
TGTGCCAGCAGCCTCCAGCGGGGGGGACTTTACAATGAGCAGTTCTTC
>TRBV20-1|TRBJ2-1|TRBD2|few
CSARGASGRVVGNEQFF
TGCAGTGCTAGGGGCGCTAGCGGGAGGGTGGTGGGCAATGAGCAGTTCTTC
>TRBV13|TRBJ2-5|TRBD2|many
CASSPEGLVGGTQYF
TGTGCCAGCAGCCCGGAGGGACTAGTCGGCGGGACCCAGTACTTC
>TRBV12-3/TRBV12-4|TRBJ1-4|TRBD1|NA
CASSLQRGQSNEKLFF
TGTGCCAGCAGTTTACAACGGGGACAGAGCAATGAAAAACTGTTTTTT
>TRBV15|TRBJ2-1|TRBD2|many
CATSSRGQAGGRSYNEQFF
TGTGCCACCAGCTCCCGTGGTCAAGCGGGGGGCCGGTCCTACAATGAGCAGTTCTTC
>TRBV20-1|TRBJ2-5|TRBD2|NA
CSARGTSGTGETQYF
TGCAGTGCGAGGGGGACTAGCGGGACGGGGGAGACCCAGTACTTC
>TRBV29-1|TRBJ2-7|NA|NA
CSVTRDNPYEQYF
TGCAGCGTCACCCGGGACAACCCCTACGAGCAGTACTTC
>TRBV12-3/TRBV12-4|TRBJ2-1|NA|few
CASRKPGTEDNEQFF
TGTGCCAGCAGAAAACCGGGCACAGAGGACAATGAGCAGTTCTTC
>TRBV25-1|TRBJ2-3|NA|many
CASSESKTGPDTDTQYF
TGTGCCAGCAGTGAATCTAAAACCGGCCCTGACACAGATACGCAGTATTTT
>TRBV12-3/TRBV12-4|TRBJ2-7|TRBD1|NA
CASSLEPGGPYEQYF
TGTGCCAGCAGTTTAGAGCCAGGGGGCCCCTACGAGCAGTACTTC
>TRBV7-3|TRBJ2-4|TRBD1|NA
CASSSRTGEMRAKNIQYF
TGTGCCAGCAGCTCTCGGACAGGGGAGATGCGGGCCAAAAACATTCAGTACTTC
>TRBV7-9|TRBJ2-1|NA|many
CASSLDLNSYNEQFF
TGTGCCAGCAGCTTGGACTTGAACTCCTACAATGAGCAGTTCTTC
>TRBV10-3|TRBJ2-5|TRBD2|many
CAISETERGGRETQYF
TGTGCCATCAGTGAGACCGAGCGGGGGGGCCGGGAGACCCAGTACTTC
>TRBV7-2|TRBJ2-2|NA|NA
CASSLNRGGWSGELFF
TGTGCCAGCAGCTTAAACAGGGGGGGTTGGTCCGGGGAGCTGTTTTTT
>TRBV12-3/TRBV12-4|TRBJ1-2|NA|many
CASSFDRLYGYTF
TGTGCCAGCAGTTTCGACAGACTATATGGCTACACCTTC
>TRBV5-5|TRBJ2-2|TRBD2|few
CASSLASGSYTGELFF
TGTGCCAGCAGCTTGGCTAGCGGGAGCTATACCGGGGAGCTGTTTTTT
>TRBV14|TRBJ1-6|NA|few
CASSQDWAVGSPLHF
TGTGCCAGCAGCCAAGACTGGGCGGTAGGATCACCCCTCCACTTT
>TRBV5-1|TRBJ2-1|NA|many
CASSLDGYEQFF
TGCGCCAGCAGCTTAGATGGCTATGAGCAGTTCTTC
>TRBV7-8|TRBJ1-1|NA|few
CASSSQQGLNTEAFF
TGTGCCAGCAGCTCACAACAGGGTCTGAACACTGAAGCTTTCTTT
>TRBV7-9|TRBJ2-5|TRBD1|NA
CASSMDRGPWETQYF
TGTGCCAGCAGCATGGACAGGGGGCCTTGGGAGACCCAGTACTTC
>TRBV6-5|TRBJ2-3|NA|NA
CASSYSIPGTSTDTQYF
TGTGCCAGCAGTTACTCGATCCCCGGGACTAGCACAGATACGCAGTATTTT
>TRBV12-3/TRBV12-4|TRBJ2-1|TRBD2|many
CASSLAGAGRDEQFF
TGTGCCAGCAGTTTGGCGGGAGCAGGCCGGGATGAGCAGTTCTTC
>TRBV5-1|TRBJ2-5|NA|NA
CASSLSGYNEQYF
TGCGCCAGCAGCTTGTCAGGGTACAATGAGCAGTACTTC
>TRBV5-1|TRBJ1-1|NA|NA
CASGLQGGNTEAFF
TGCGCCAGCGGCTTACAGGGTGGCAACACTGAAGCTTTCTTT
>TRBV5-1|TRBJ2-1|NA|NA
CASSLQGPNNEQFF
TGCGCCAGCAGCTTGCAGGGGCCAAACAATGAGCAGTTCTTC
>TRBV4-1|TRBJ1-1|NA|NA
CASSLLQGRTEAFF
TGCGCCAGCAGCCTCCTACAGGGTAGGACTGAAGCTTTCTTT
>TRBV2|TRBJ1-1|NA|NA
CASSEAGVDTEAFF
TGTGCCAGCAGTGAAGCAGGGGTCGACACTGAAGCTTTCTTT
>TRBV6-2/TRBV6-3|TRBJ2-1|TRBD1|NA
CASSPTGGLQETQFF
TGTGCCAGCAGTCCGACAGGGGGACTGCAAGAGACCCAGTTCTTC
>TRBV5-5|TRBJ2-1|TRBD2|few
CASSLKEAGFRRSEQFF
TGTGCCAGCAGCTTGAAGGAAGCGGGATTTCGGCGGAGTGAGCAGTTCTTC
>TRBV20-1|TRBJ2-3|TRBD2|few
CSAGPRTGGHTDTQYF
TGCAGTGCTGGGCCCCGGACGGGAGGTCATACAGATACGCAGTATTTT